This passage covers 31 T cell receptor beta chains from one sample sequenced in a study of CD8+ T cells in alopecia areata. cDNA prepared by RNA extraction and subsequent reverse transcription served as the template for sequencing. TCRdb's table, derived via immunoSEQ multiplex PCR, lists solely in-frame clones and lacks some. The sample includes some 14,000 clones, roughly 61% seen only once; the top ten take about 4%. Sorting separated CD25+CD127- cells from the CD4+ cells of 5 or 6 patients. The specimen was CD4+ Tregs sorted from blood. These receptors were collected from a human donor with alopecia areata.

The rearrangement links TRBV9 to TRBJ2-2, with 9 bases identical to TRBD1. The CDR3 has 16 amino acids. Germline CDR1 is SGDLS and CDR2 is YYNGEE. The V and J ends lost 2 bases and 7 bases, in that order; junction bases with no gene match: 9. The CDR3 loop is CASSVSTGGFGGELFF. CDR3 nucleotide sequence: TGTGCCAGCAGCGTCTCCACAGGGGGCTTCGGCGGGGAGCTGTTTTTT.

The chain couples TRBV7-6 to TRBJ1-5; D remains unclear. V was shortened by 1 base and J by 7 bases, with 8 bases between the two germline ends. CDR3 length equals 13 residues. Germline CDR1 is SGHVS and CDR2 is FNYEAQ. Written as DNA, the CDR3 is TGTGCCAGCAGCTTAGGCTTGGGACAGCCCCAGCATTTT. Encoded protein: CASSLGLGQPQHF.

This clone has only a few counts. The CDR3 DNA is TGCGCCAGCAGCTTTGGACCCTTGGGGCAACTATCGGACATTCAGTACTTC. Translating it yields CASSFGPLGQLSDIQYF. The V call is TRBV5-1, the J call TRBJ2-4, with a tentative D call TRBD1 (5 bases). CDR1 is SGHRS, CDR2 YFSETQ, per germline. Trimming left V 2 bases short and J 8 bases short, with 23 bases between. The CDR3 covers 17 residues.

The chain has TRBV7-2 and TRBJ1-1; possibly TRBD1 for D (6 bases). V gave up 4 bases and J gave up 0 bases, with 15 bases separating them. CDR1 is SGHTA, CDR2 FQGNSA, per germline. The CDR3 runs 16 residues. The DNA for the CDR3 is TGTGCCAGCAGCTCGCGCCCGGACAGAATGAACACTGAAGCTTTCTTT. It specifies CASSSRPDRMNTEAFF.

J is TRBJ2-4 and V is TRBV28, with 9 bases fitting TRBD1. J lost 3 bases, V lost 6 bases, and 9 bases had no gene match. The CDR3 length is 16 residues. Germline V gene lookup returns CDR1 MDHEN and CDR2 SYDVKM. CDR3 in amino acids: CASRPGQGLGKNIQYF. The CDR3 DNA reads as TGTGCCAGCAGACCAGGACAGGGGTTGGGCAAAAACATTCAGTACTTC.

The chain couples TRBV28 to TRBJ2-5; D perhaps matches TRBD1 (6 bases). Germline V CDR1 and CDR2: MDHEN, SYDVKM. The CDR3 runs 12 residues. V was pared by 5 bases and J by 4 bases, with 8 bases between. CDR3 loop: CASSPQGETQYF. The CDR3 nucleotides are TGTGCCAGCAGTCCACAGGGAGAGACCCAGTACTTC.

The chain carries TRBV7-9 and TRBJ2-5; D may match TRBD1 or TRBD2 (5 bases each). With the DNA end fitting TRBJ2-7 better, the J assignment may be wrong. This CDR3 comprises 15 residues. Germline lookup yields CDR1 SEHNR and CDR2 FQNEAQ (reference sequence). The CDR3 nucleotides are TGTGCCAGCAGCGAGCCCGGGACCCTAGCCTACGAGCAGTACTTC. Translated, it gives CASSEPGTLAYEQYF.

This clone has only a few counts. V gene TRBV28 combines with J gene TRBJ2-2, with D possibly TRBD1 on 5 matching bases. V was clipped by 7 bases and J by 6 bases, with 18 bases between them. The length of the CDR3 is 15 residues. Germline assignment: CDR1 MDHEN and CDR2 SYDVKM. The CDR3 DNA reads TGTGCCAGCACTGCCCTGGCAGGGATCGCCGGGGAGCTGTTTTTT. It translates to CASTALAGIAGELFF.

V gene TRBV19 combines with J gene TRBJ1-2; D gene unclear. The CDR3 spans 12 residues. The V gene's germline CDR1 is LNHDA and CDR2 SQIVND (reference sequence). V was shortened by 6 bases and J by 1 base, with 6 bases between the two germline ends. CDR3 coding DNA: TGTGCCAGTAGAGGCGGTAACTATGGCTACACCTTC. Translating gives CASRGGNYGYTF.

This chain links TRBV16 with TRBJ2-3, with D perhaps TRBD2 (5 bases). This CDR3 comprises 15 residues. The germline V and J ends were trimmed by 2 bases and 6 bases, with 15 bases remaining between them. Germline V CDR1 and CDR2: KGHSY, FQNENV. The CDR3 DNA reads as TGTGCCAGCAGCCAAGATCTCCTCCCGGGGGATACGCAGTATTTT. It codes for CASSQDLLPGDTQYF.

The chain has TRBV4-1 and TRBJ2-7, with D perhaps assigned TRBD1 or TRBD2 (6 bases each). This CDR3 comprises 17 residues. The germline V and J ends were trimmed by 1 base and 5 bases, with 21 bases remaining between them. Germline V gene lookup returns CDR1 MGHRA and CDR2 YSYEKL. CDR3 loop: CASSQATGALLNDEQYF. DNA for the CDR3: TGCGCCAGCAGCCAAGCCACGGGGGCTTTACTTAACGACGAGCAGTACTTC.

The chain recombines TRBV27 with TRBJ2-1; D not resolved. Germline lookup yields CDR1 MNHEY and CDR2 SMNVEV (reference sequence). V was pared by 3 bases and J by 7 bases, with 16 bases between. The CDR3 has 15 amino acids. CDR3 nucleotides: TGTGCCAGCAGTTTTCTACCCACACGCCAGAATGAGCAGTTCTTC. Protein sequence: CASSFLPTRQNEQFF.

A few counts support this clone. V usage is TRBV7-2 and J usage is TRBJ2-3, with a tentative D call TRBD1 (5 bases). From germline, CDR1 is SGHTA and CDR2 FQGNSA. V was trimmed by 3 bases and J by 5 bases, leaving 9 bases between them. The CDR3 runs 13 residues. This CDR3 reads CASSFRGLDTQYF. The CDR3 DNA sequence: TGTGCCAGCAGCTTTAGGGGTCTAGATACGCAGTATTTT.

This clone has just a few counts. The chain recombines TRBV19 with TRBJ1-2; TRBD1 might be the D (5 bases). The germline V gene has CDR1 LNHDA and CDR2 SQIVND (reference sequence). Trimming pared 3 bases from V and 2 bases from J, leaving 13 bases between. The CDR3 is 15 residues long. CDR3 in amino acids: CASSIGAPPNYGYTF. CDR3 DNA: TGTGCCAGTAGTATCGGGGCGCCCCCAAACTATGGCTACACCTTC.

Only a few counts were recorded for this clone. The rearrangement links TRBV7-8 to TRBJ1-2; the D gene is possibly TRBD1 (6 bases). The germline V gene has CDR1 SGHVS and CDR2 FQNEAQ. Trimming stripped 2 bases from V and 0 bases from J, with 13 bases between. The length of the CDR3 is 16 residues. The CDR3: CASSLHGQTANYGYTF. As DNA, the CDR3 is TGTGCCAGCAGCTTACACGGACAGACAGCTAACTATGGCTACACCTTC.

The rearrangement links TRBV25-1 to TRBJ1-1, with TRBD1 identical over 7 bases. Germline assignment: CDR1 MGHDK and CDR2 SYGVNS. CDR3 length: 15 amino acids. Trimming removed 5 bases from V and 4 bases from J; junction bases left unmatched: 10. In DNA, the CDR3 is TGTGCCAGCAGTCCCCGGCGGACAGGTTCCACTGAAGCTTTCTTT. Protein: CASSPRRTGSTEAFF.

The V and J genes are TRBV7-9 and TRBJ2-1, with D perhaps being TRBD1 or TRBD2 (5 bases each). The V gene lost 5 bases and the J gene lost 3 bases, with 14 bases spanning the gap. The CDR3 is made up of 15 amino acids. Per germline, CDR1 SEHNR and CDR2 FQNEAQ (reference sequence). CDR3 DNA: TGTGCCAGCAGCCCCACCGTGGGGGTCTACAATGAGCAGTTCTTC. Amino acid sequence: CASSPTVGVYNEQFF.

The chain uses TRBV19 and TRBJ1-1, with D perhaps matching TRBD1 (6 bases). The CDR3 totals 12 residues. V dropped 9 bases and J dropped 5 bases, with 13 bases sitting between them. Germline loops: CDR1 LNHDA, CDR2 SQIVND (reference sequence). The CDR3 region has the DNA TGTGCCAGAGATACAGGGAGTACTGAAGCTTTCTTT. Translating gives CARDTGSTEAFF.

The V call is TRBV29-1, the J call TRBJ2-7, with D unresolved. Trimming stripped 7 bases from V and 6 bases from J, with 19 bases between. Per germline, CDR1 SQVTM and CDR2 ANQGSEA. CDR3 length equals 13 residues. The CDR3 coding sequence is TGCAGCGGTTCAAGTGGCTATTTGGGCGAGCAGTACTTC. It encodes CSGSSGYLGEQYF.

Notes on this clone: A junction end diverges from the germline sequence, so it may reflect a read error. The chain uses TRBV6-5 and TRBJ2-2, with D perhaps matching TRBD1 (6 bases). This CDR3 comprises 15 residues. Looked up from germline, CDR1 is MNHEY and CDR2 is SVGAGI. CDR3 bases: TGTGCCAGCAGTTACGGGGACACCGCGACCGGGGAGCTGCTTTTT. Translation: CASSYGDTATGELLF.

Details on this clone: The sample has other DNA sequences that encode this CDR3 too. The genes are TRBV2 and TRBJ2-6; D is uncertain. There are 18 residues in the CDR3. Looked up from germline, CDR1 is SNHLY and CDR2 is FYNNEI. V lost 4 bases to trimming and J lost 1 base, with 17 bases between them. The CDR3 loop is CASSGARSSHSGANVLTF. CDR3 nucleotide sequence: TGTGCCAGCAGTGGGGCCCGCTCCAGTCATTCTGGGGCCAACGTCCTGACTTTC.

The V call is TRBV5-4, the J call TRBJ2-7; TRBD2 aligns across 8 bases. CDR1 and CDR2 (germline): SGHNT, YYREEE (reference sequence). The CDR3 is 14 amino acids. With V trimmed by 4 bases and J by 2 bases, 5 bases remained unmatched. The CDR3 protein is CASSQGLVAYEQYF. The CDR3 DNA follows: TGTGCCAGCAGCCAGGGACTAGTCGCCTACGAGCAGTACTTC.

CDR3: CASGLYYNEQFF. The DNA for the CDR3 is TGTGCTAGTGGTTTGTACTACAATGAGCAGTTCTTC. This chain connects TRBV12-5 to TRBJ2-1; D is uncertain. This CDR3 has 12 amino acids. Trimming took off 2 bases at V and 3 bases at J, with 2 bases between the two ends. The germline V gene encodes CDR1 LGHNT and CDR2 FRNRAP.

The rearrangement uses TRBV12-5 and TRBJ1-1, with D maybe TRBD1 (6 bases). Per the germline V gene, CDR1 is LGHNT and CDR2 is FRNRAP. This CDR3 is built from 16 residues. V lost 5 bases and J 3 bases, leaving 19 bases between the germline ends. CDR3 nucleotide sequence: TGTGCTAGTGGTCCAAGCGGGGGCCACCCGGACACTGAAGCTTTCTTT. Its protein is CASGPSGGHPDTEAFF.

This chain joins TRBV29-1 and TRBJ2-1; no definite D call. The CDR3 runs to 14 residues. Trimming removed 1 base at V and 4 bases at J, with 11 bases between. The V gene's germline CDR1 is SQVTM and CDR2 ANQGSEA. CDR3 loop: CSVEAVIRYNEQFF. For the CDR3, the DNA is TGCAGCGTTGAAGCAGTGATCCGATACAATGAGCAGTTCTTC.

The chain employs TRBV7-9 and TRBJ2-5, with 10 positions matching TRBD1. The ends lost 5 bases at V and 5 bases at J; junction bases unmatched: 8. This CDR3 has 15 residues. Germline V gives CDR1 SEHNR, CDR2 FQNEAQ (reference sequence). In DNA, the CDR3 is TGTGCCAGCAGCGCGGGACAGGGGTTGCGGGAGACCCAGTACTTC. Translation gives CASSAGQGLRETQYF.

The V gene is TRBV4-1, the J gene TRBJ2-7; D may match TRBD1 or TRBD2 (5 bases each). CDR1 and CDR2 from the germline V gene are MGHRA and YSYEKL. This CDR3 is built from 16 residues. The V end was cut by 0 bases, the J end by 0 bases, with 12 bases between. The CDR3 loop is CASSQDVPGSSYEQYF. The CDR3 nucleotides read TGCGCCAGCAGCCAAGATGTGCCAGGGAGCTCCTACGAGCAGTACTTC.

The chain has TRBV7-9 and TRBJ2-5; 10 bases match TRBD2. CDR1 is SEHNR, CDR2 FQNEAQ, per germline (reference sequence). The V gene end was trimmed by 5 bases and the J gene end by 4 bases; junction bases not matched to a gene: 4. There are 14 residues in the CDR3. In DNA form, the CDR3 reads TGTGCCAGCAGCCGCGCTAGCGGGAGAGAGACCCAGTACTTC. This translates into CASSRASGRETQYF.

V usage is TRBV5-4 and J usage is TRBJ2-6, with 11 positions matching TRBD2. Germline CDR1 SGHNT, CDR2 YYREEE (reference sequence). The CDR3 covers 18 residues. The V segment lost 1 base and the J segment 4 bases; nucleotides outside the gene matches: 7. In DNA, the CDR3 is TGTGCCAGCAGCTTGATGGGACTAGCGGTTGCAGGGGCCAACGTCCTGACTTTC. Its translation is CASSLMGLAVAGANVLTF.

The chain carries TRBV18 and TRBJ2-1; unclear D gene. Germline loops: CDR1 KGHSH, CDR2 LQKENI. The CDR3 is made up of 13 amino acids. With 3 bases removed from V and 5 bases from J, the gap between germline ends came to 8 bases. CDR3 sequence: CASSPDGDNEQFF. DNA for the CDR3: TGTGCCAGCTCACCGGACGGTGACAATGAGCAGTTCTTC.

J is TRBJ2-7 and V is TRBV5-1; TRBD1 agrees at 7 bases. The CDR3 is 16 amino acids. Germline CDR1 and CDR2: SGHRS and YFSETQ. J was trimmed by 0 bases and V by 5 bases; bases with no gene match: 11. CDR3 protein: CASSFRLDRISYEQYF. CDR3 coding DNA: TGCGCCAGCAGTTTCCGACTGGACAGGATCTCCTACGAGCAGTACTTC.